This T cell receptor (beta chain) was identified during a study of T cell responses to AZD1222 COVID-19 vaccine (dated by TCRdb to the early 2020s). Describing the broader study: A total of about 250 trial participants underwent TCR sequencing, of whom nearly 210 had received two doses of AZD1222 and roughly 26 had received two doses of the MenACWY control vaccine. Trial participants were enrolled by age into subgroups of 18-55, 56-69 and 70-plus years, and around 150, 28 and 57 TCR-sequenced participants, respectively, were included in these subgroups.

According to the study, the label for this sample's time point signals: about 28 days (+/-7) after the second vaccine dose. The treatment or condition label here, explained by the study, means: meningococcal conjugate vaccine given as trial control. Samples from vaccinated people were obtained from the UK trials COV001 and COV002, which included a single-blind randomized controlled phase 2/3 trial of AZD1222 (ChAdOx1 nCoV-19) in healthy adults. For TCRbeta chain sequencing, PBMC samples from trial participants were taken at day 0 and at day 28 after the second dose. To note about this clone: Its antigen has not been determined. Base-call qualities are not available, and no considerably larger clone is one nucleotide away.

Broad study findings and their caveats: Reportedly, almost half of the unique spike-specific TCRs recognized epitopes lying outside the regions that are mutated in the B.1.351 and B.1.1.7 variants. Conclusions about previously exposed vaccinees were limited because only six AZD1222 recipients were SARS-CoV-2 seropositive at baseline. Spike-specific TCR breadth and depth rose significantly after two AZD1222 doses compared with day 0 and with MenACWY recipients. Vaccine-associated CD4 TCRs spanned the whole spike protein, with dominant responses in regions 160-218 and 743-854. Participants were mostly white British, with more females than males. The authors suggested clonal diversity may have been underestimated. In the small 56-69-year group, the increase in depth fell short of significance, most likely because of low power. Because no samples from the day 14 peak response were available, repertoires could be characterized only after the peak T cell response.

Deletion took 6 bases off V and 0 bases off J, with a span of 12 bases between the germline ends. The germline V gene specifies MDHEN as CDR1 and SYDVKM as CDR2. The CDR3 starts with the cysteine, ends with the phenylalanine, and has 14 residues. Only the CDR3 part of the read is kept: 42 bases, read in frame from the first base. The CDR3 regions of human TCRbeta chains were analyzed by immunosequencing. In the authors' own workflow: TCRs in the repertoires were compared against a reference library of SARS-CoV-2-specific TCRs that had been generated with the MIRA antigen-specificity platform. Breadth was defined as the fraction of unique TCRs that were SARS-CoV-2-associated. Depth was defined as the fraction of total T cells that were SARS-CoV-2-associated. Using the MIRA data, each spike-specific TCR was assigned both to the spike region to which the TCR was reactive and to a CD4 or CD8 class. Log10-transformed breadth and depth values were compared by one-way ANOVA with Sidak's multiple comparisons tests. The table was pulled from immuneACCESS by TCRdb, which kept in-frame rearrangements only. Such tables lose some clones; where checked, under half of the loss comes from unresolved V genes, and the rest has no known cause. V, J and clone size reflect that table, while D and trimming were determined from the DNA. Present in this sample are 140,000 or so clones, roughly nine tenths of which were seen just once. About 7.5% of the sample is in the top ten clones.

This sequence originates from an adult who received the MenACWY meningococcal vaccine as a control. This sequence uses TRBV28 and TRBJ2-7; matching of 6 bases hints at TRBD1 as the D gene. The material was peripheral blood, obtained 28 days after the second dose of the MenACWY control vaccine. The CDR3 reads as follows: CASRIGQHSYEQYF. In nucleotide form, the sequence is TGTGCCAGCAGAATAGGACAGCACTCCTACGAGCAGTACTTC.